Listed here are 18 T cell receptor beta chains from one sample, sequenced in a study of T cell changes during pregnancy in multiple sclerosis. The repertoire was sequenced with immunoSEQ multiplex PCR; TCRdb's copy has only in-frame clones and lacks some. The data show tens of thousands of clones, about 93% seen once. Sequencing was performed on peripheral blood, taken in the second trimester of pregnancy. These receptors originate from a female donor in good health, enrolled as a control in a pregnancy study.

The CDR3 region is CASSYGQGAYEQYF. The CDR3 region has the DNA TGCGCCAGCAGCTATGGACAGGGGGCTTACGAGCAGTACTTC. The chain uses TRBV5-1 and TRBJ2-7; 11 bases match TRBD1. Germline values: CDR1 SGHRS, CDR2 YFSETQ. The V gene end was trimmed by 3 bases and the J gene end by 4 bases; junction bases not matched to a gene: 3. The CDR3 loop spans 14 amino acids.

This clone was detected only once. In DNA, the CDR3 is TGTGCCAGCAGGAGAAAGACTAGCGGGGAAGAGACCCAGTACTTC. This translates into CASRRKTSGEETQYF. This sequence joins TRBV2 and TRBJ2-5; 11 nucleotides line up with TRBD2. CDR3 length: 15 amino acids. V lost 6 bases, J lost 3 bases, and 6 bases stayed unmatched. Per the germline V gene, CDR1 is SNHLY and CDR2 is FYNNEI. The full variable domain, completed using reference TRBV2 and TRBJ2-5, is EPEVTQTPSHQVTQMGQEVILRCVPISNHLYFYWYRQILGQKVEFLVSFYNNEISEKSEIFDDQFSVERPDGSNFTLKIRSTKLEDSAMYFCASRRKTSGEETQYFGPGTRLLVL.

DNA of the CDR3: TGCGCCAGCAGCTTGTTTAGCTCCTACGAGCAGTACTTC. Its translation is CASSLFSSYEQYF. The V and J genes are TRBV5-1 and TRBJ2-7, with unresolved D. V was clipped by 1 base and J by 0 bases, with 5 bases between them. The CDR3 runs to 13 residues. Germline V gene sequence: CDR1 SGHRS, CDR2 YFSETQ.

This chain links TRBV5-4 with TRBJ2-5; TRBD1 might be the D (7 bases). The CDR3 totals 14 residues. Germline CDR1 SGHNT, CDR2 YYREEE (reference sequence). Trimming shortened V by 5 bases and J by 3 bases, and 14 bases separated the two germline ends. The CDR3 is CASRRDRWEETQYF. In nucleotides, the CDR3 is TGTGCCAGCAGGCGGGACAGATGGGAAGAGACCCAGTACTTC.

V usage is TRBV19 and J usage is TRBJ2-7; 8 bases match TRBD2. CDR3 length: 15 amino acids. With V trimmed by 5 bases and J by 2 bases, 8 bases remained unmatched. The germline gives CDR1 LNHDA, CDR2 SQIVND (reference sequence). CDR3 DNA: TGTGCCAGTAGTCCAATAGCGGGAAATGCCTACGAGCAGTACTTC. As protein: CASSPIAGNAYEQYF.

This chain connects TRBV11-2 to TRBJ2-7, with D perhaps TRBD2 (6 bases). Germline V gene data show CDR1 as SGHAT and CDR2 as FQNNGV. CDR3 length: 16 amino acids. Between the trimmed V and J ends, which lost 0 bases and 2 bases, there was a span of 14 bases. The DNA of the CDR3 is TGTGCCAGCAGCTTAGAGGTTGGATCGGGGGCCTACGAGCAGTACTTC. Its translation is CASSLEVGSGAYEQYF.

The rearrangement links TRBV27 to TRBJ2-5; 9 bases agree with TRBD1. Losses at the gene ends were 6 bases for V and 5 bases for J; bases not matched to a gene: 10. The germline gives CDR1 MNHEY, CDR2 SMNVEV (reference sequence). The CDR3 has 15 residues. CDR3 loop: CASRDLQGATETQYF. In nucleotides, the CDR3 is TGTGCCAGCAGAGACTTACAGGGGGCGACGGAGACCCAGTACTTC.

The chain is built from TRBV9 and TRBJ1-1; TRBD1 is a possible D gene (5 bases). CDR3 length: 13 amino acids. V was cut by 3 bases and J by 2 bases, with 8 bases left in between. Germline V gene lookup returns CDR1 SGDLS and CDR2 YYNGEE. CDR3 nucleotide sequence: TGTGCCAGCAGCGGGACAACAAACACTGAAGCTTTCTTT. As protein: CASSGTTNTEAFF.

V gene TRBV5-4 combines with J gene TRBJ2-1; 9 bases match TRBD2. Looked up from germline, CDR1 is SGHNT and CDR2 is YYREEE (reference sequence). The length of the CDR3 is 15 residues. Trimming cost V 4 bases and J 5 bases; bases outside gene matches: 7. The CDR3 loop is CASSASSGTHNEQFF. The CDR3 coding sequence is TGTGCCAGCAGCGCCTCTAGCGGGACCCACAATGAGCAGTTCTTC.

The CDR3 protein is CASRTGKSGANVLTF. The CDR3 DNA reads as TGTGCCAGCAGGACAGGGAAGTCTGGGGCCAACGTCCTGACTTTC. This chain connects TRBV6-1 to TRBJ2-6; 7 bases line up with TRBD1. The germline V gene encodes CDR1 MNHNS and CDR2 SASEGT. The CDR3 extends over 15 amino acids. V was clipped by 6 bases and J by 1 base; unmatched bases: 3.

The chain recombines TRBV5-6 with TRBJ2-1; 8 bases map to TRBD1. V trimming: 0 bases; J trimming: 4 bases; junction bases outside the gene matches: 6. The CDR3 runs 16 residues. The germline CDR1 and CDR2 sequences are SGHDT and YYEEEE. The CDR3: CASSLDWTGKYNEQFF. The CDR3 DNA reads TGTGCCAGCAGCTTGGACTGGACAGGGAAATACAATGAGCAGTTCTTC.

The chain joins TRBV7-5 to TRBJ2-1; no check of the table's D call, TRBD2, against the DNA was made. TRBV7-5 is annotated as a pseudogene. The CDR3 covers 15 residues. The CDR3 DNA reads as TGTGTCAGAGGGGCTAGCGGGAGCTCCTACAATGAGCAGTTCTTC. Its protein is CVRGASGSSYNEQFF.

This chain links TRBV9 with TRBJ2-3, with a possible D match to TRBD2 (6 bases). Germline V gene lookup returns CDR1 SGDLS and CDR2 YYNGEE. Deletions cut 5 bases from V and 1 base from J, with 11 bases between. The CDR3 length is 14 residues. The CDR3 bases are TGTGCCAGCAGTGGAGGGCCGGGCACAGATACGCAGTATTTT. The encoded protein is CASSGGPGTDTQYF.

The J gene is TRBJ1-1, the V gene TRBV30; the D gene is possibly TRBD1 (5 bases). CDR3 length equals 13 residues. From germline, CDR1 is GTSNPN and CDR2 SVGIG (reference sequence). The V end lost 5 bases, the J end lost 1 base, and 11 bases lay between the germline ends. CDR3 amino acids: CAWEDIKNTEAFF. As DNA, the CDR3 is TGTGCCTGGGAGGACATTAAGAACACTGAAGCTTTCTTT. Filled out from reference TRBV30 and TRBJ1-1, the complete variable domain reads SQTIHQWPATLVQPVGSPLSLECTVEGTSNPNLYWYRQAAGRGLQLLFYSVGIGQISSEVPQNLSASRPQDRQFILSSKKLLLSDSGFYLCAWEDIKNTEAFFGQGTRLTVV.

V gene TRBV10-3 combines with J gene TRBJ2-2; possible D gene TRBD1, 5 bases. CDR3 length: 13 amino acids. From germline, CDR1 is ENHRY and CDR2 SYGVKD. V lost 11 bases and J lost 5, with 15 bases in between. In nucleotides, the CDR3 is TGTGCCTCCCAGGGCGACCGGACCGGGGAGCTGTTTTTT. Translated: CASQGDRTGELFF.

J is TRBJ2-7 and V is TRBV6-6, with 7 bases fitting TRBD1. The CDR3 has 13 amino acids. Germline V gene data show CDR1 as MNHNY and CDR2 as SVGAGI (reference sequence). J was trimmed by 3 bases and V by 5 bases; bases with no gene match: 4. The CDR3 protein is CASSTDRIYEQYF. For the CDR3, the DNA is TGTGCCAGCAGTACGGACAGGATCTACGAGCAGTACTTC.

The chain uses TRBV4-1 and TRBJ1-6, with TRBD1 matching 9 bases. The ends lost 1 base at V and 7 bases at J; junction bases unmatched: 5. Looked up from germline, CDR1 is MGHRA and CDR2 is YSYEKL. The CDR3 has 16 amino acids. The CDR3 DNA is TGCGCCAGCAGCCAAGCACCGGGACAGGGAAATTCACCCCTCCACTTT. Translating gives CASSQAPGQGNSPLHF.

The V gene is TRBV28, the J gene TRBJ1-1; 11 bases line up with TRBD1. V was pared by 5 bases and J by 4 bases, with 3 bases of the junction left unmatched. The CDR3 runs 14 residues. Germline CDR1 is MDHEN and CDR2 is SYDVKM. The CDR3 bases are TGTGCCAGCAGTCGGGGGACAGGGGGCACTGAAGCTTTCTTT. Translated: CASSRGTGGTEAFF.